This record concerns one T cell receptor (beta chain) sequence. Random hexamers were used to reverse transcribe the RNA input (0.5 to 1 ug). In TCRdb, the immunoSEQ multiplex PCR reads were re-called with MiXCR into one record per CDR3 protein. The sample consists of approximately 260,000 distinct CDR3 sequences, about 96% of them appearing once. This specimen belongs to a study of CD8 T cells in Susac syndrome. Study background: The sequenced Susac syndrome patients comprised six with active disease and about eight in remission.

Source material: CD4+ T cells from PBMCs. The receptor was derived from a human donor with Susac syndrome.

CDR3 in amino acids: CSVDKGANEKLFF. The CDR3 region has the DNA TGCAGCGTTGATAAAGGAGCTAATGAAAAACTGTTTTTT. V gene TRBV29-1 combines with J gene TRBJ1-4; D is unclear. V shed 3 bases and J shed 3 bases, with 8 bases lying between them. This CDR3 contains 13 residues. Germline V CDR1 and CDR2: SQVTM, ANQGSEA.